The next 3 T cell receptor beta chains were all read from a single sample in a study of cytomegalovirus exposure and HLA in healthy donors. The PCR contained 60 Vbeta and 13 Jbeta primers. Assay: immunoSEQ multiplex PCR; the TCRdb copy retains only in-frame clones and omits some. The repertoire holds 95,000 to 110,000 clones, approximately 79% seen once, with approximately 14% in the top ten. Material for sequencing was PBMCs. These receptors were taken from a woman in her thirties or forties in good health and CMV-seropositive.

This clone was counted once. The V call is TRBV15, the J call TRBJ2-1; possible D gene TRBD1, 6 bases. Germline V gives CDR1 LNHNV, CDR2 YYDKDF (reference sequence). This CDR3 is 13 amino acids long. The V gene lost 5 bases and the J gene lost 9 bases, with 14 bases spanning the gap. CDR3 protein: CATSGDNLGEQFF. Written as DNA, the CDR3 is TGTGCCACCAGCGGGGACAACCTTGGTGAGCAGTTCTTC.

This chain connects TRBV28 to TRBJ2-1; 11 bases align to TRBD2. V was pared by 3 bases and J by 4 bases, with 5 bases of the junction left unmatched. This CDR3 region has 16 residues. Germline values: CDR1 MDHEN, CDR2 SYDVKM. The CDR3 protein is CASSFSGGDNYNEQFF. The CDR3 nucleotides read TGTGCCAGCAGTTTTAGCGGGGGGGATAATTACAATGAGCAGTTCTTC.

The chain employs TRBV4-1 and TRBJ1-1; D gene unclear. V was shortened by 3 bases and J by 0 bases, with 8 bases between the two germline ends. The CDR3 covers 14 residues. Germline CDR1 MGHRA, CDR2 YSYEKL. CDR3 region: CASSQESLNTEAFF. The DNA of the CDR3 is TGCGCCAGCAGCCAGGAGTCCCTGAACACTGAAGCTTTCTTT.